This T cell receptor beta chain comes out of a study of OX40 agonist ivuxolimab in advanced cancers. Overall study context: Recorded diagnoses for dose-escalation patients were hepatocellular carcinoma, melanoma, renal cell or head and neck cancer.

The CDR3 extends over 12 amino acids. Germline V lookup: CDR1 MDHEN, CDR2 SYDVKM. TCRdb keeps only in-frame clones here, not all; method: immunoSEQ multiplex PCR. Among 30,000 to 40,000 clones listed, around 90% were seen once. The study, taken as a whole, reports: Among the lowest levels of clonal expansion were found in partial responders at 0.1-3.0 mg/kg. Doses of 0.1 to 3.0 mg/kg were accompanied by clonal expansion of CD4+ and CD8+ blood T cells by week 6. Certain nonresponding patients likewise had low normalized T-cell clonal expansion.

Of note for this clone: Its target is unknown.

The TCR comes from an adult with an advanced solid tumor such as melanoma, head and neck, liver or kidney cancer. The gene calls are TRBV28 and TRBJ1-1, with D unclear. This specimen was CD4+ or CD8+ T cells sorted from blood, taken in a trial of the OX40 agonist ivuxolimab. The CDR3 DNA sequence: TGTGGGACGAATATGGAGGACACTGAAGCTTTCTTT. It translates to CGTNMEDTEAFF.